This T cell receptor (beta chain) derives from a study of cytomegalovirus exposure and HLA in healthy donors. Study-wide background: Unique TCRs numbering some 93 million, obtained from HLA-typed donors, made up an early data release. Findings and caveats of the study: Indistinguishability led to the exclusion of some V segments, TRBV6-2 and TRBV6-3 included.

At collection, donors were nominally healthy, but unrecorded immune exposures were probable. Trimming pared 3 bases from V and 7 bases from J, leaving 13 bases between. The CDR3 contains 14 residues. The germline V gene has CDR1 SGHTA and CDR2 FQGNSA. The PCR contained 60 Vbeta and 13 Jbeta primers. Some clones are missing from TCRdb's copy, which holds only in-frame ones; the method was immunoSEQ multiplex PCR. The data show about 85,000 clones, with 60% to 85% seen just once and roughly 2% held by the top ten. Note on this clone: Its matching antigen is unknown.

The V call is TRBV7-2, the J call TRBJ1-5; D remains unclear. Sample: PBMCs. The origin of this receptor is a boy younger than 18 in good health and CMV-seronegative. The CDR3 sequence: CASSLGLPGQPQHF. The CDR3 DNA sequence: TGTGCCAGCAGCTTGGGCCTACCGGGACAGCCCCAGCATTTT.